This T cell receptor (beta chain) is from a study of shared clonotypes between healthy human individuals. To note about this clone: Its antigen remains unidentified.

V lost 5 bases, J lost 10 bases, and 27 bases lay in between. CDR1 is KGHSH and CDR2 is LQKENI in the germline V gene. CDR3 length: 17 amino acids. Deep was the level used in running the assay. Assay: immunoSEQ multiplex PCR; the TCRdb copy retains only in-frame clones and omits some. The table includes some 2.3 million clones, roughly 93% detected once. Study-level results: Relative to clonotypes present in all four donors, those not shared had lower generation probabilities.

This TCR derives from a man in his late teens or twenties in good health. Some clones in this sample may be carry-over from other donors' samples. This rearrangement joins TRBV18 to TRBJ2-1; a weak D match, TRBD1 (6 bases). Sequencing used naive CD4+ T cells from PBMCs. The subset: CD45RA+ positively selected. The DNA for the CDR3 is TGTGCCAGCTCATTTACGCTCCAAGGAACAGGGCAAGGGGAGCAGTTCTTC. This codes for CASSFTLQGTGQGEQFF.